This TCR beta chain stems from a study of cytomegalovirus exposure and HLA in healthy donors. Points from the study as a whole: A list of 150 or so TCR beta chains associated with cytomegalovirus was given. Previously analyzed data showed that most TCR beta V segments were productive at a frequency of about 87% or about 30%. It has been reported that TCR beta sequences accurately predicted the HLA-A and HLA-B alleles of most subjects.

Germline CDR1 reads LNHDA; CDR2 reads SQIVND (reference sequence). Trimming shortened V by 3 bases and J by 0 bases, and 16 bases separated the two germline ends. CDR3 length: 17 residues. The PCR ran on 60 Vbeta and 13 Jbeta primers. TCRdb's table, derived via immunoSEQ multiplex PCR, lists solely in-frame clones and lacks some. The sample yields roughly 170,000 clones, around 80% seen once. This clone was picked up a small number of times. Antigen: not known. The clonotype was recovered from a female donor in good health and CMV-seronegative. The sequenced sample was PBMCs. This rearrangement joins TRBV19 to TRBJ2-3; tentative D call: TRBD2 (6 bases). Here the CDR3 reads CASSMSGYDLSTDTQYF. The CDR3 bases are TGTGCCAGTAGTATGAGCGGGTACGATCTTAGCACAGATACGCAGTATTTT.